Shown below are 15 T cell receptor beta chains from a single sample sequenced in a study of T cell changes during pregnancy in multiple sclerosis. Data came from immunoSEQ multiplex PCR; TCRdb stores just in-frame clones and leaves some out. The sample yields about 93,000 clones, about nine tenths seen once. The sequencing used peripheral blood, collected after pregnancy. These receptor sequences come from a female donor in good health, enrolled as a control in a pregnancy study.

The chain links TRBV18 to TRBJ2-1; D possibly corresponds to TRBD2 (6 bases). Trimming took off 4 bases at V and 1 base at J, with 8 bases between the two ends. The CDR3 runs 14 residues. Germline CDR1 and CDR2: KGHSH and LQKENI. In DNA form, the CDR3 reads TGTGCCAGCTCACTGGGGGGTTCCTACAATGAGCAGTTCTTC. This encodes CASSLGGSYNEQFF.

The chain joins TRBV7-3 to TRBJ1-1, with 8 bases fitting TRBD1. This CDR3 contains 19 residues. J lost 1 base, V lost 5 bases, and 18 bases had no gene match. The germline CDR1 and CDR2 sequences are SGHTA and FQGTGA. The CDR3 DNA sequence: TGTGCCAGCAGCCCTGGATCCAGGGGGCTCTCCGGTCGGAACACTGAAGCTTTCTTT. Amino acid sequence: CASSPGSRGLSGRNTEAFF. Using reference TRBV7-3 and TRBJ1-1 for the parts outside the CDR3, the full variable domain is GAGVSQTPSNKVTEKGKYVELRCDPISGHTALYWYRQSLGQGPEFLIYFQGTGAADDSGLPNDRFFAVRPEGSVSTLKIQRTERGDSAVYLCASSPGSRGLSGRNTEAFFGQGTRLTVV.

The DNA for the CDR3 is TGTGCCAGCAGCGCCTGGGGGGTACAGGCGCTGGGGCTCCTCCACTTT. This translates into CASSAWGVQALGLLHF. The chain uses TRBV11-2 and TRBJ1-6; D is perhaps TRBD1 (5 bases). V gave up 5 bases and J gave up 15 bases, with 26 bases separating them. The CDR3 is 16 residues long. In germline, CDR1 is SGHAT, CDR2 FQNNGV.

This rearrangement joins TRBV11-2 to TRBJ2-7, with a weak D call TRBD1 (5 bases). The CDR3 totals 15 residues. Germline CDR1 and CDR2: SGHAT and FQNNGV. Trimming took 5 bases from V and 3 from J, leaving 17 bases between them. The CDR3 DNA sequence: TGTGCCAGCAGCCGACAAGGGGCCGGCTACTACGAGCAGTACTTC. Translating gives CASSRQGAGYYEQYF.

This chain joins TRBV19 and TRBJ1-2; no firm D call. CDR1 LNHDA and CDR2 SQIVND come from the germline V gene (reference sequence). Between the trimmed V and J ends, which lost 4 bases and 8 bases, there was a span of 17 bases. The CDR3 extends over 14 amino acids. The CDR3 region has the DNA TGTGCCAGTAGTAGCCAGAGGAGTATAGAAGGCTACACCTTC. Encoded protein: CASSSQRSIEGYTF.

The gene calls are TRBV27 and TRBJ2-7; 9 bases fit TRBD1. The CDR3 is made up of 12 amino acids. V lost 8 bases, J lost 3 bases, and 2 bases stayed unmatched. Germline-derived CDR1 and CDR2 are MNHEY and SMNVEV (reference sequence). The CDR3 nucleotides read TGTGCCAGCGGGACAGGGATCTACGAGCAGTACTTC. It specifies CASGTGIYEQYF.

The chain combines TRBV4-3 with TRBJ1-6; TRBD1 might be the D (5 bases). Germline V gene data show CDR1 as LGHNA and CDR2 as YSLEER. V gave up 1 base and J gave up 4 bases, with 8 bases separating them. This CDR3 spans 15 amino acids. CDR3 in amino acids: CASSQVTAYNSPLHF. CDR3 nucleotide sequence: TGCGCCAGCAGCCAAGTGACAGCTTATAATTCACCCCTCCACTTT.

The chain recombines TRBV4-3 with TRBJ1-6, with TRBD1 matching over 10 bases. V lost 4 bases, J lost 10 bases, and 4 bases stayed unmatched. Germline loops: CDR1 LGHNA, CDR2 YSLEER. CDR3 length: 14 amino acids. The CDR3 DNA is TGCGCCAGCAGCCGCGACAGGGGGCAATCACCCCTCCACTTT. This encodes CASSRDRGQSPLHF.

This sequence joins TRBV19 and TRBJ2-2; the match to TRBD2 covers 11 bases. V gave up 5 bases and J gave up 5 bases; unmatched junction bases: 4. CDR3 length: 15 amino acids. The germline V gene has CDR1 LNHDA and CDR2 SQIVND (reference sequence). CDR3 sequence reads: CASSPRTSGTGELFF. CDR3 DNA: TGTGCCAGTAGTCCAAGGACTAGCGGGACCGGGGAGCTGTTTTTT.

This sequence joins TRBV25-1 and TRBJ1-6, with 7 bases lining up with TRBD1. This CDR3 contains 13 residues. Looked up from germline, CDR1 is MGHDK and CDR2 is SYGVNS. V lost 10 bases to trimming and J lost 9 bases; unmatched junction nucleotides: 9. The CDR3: CATRDREASPLHF. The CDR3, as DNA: TGTGCCACTAGAGACAGGGAGGCTTCACCCCTCCACTTT.

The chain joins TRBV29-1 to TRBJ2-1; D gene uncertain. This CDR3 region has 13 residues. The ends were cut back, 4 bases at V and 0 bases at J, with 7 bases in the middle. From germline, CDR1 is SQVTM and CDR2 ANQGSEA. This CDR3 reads CSVAESSYNEQFF. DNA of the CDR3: TGCAGCGTTGCTGAGAGCTCCTACAATGAGCAGTTCTTC.

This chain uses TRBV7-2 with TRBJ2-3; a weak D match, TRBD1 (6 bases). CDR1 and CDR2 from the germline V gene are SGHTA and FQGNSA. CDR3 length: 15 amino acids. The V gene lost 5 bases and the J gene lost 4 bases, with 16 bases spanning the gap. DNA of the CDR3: TGTGCCAGCAGCATTAACTTCAGGGGATCAGATACGCAGTATTTT. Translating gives CASSINFRGSDTQYF.

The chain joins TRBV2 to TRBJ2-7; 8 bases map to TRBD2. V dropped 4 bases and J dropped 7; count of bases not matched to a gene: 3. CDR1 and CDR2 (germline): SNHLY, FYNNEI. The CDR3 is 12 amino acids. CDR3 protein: CASSVGGGEQYF. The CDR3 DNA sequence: TGTGCCAGCAGTGTTGGCGGGGGGGAGCAGTACTTC.

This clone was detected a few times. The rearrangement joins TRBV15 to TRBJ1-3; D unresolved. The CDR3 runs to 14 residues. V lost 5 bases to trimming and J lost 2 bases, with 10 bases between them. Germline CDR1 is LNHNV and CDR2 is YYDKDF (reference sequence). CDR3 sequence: CATSFRYPGNTIYF. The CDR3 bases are TGTGCCACCAGCTTTCGGTACCCTGGAAACACCATATATTTT.

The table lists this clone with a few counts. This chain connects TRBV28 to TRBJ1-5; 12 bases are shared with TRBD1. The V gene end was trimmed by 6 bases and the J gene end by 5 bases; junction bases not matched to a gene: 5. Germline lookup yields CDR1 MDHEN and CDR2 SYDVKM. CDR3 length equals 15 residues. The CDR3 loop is CASRPGTGGYQPQHF. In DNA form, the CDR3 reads TGTGCCAGCAGGCCCGGGACAGGGGGCTATCAGCCCCAGCATTTT. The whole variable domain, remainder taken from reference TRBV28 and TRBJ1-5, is DVKVTQSSRYLVKRTGEKVFLECVQDMDHENMFWYRQDPGLGLRLIYFSYDVKMKEKGDIPEGYSVSREKKERFSLILESASTNQTSMYLCASRPGTGGYQPQHFGDGTRLSIL.